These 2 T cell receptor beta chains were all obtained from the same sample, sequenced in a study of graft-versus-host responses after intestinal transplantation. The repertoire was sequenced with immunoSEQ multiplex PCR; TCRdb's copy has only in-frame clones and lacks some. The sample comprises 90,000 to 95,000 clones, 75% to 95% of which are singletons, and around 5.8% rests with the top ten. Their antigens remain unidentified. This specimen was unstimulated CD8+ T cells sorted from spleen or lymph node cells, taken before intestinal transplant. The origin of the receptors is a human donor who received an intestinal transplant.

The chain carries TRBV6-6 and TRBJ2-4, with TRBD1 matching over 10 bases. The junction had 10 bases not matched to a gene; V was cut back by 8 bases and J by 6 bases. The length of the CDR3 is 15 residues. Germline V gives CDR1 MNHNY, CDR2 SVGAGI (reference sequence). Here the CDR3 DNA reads TGTGCCAGCGATATGTGGGACAGGGGTGGAAACATTCAGTACTTC. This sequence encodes CASDMWDRGGNIQYF.

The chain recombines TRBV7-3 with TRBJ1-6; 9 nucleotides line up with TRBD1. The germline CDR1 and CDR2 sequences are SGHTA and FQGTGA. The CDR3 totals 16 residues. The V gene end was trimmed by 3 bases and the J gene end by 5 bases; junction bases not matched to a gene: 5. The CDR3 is CASSLWGDRDNSPLHF. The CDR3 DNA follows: TGTGCCAGCAGCTTGTGGGGGGACAGGGATAATTCACCCCTCCACTTT.